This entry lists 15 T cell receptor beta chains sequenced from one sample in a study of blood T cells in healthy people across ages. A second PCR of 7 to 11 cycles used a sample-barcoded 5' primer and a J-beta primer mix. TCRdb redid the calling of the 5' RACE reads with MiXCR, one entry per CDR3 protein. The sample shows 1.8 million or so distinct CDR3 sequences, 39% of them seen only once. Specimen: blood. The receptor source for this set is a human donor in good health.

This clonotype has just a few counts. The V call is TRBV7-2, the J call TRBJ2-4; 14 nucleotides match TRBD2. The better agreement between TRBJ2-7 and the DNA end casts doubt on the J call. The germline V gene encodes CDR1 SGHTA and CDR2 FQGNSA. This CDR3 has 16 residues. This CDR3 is CASSPRTSGGLVEQYF. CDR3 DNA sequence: TGTGCCAGCAGCCCTCGGACTAGCGGGGGGTTGGTCGAGCAGTACTTC.

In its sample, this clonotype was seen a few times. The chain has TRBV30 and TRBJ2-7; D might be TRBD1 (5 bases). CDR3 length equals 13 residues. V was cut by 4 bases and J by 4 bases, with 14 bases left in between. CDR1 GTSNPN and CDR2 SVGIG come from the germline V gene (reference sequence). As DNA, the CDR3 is TGTGCCTGGAACTCAGGGATGGGATACGAGCAGTACTTC. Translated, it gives CAWNSGMGYEQYF.

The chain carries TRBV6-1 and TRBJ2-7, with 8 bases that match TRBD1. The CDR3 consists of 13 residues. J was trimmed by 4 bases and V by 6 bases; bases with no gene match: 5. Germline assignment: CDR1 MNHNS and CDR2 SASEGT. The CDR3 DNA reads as TGTGCCAGCAGGGGGACAGGACCTTACGAGCAGTACTTC. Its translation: CASRGTGPYEQYF.

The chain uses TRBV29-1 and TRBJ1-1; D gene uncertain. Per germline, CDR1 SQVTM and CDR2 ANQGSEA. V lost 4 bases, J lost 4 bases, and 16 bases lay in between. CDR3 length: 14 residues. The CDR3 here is CSVAPKWGVTEAFF. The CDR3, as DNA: TGCAGCGTTGCGCCTAAATGGGGAGTCACTGAAGCTTTCTTT.

Written as DNA, the CDR3 is TGTGCCACTGAAAAGACCGAAAACATTCAGTACTTC. This codes for CATEKTENIQYF. The chain has TRBV13 and TRBJ2-4; unclear D gene. The CDR3 covers 12 residues. Trimming removed 10 bases from V and 5 bases from J, with 12 bases in between. Germline assignment: CDR1 PRHDT and CDR2 FYEKMQ (reference sequence).

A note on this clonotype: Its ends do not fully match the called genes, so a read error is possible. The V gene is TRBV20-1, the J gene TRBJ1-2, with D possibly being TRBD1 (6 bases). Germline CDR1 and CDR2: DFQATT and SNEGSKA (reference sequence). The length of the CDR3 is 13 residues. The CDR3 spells CGARLQGYYGYTF. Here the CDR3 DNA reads TGCGGTGCTAGACTACAGGGCTACTATGGCTACACCTTC.

Here the CDR3 reads CASGGAVQETQYF. The DNA of the CDR3 is TGTGCCAGCGGAGGGGCGGTACAAGAGACCCAGTACTTC. This chain uses TRBV21-1 with TRBJ2-5; TRBD2, the table's D call, was not compared with the DNA. TRBV21-1 is a pseudogene. This CDR3 contains 13 residues.

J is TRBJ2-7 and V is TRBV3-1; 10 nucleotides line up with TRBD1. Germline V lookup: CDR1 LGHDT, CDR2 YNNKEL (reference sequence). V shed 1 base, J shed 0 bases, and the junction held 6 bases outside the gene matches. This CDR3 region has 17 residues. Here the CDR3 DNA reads TGTGCCAGCAGCCAAGTGGGGACAGGGGCGAACTCCTACGAGCAGTACTTC. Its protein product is CASSQVGTGANSYEQYF.

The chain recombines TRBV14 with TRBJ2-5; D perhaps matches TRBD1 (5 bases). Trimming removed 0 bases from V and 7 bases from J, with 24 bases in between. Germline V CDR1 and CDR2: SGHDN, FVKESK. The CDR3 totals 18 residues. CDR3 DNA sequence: TGTGCCAGCAGCCAAGAAGGAAACAAATGGTCTTACCAGGGGACCCAGTACTTC. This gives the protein CASSQEGNKWSYQGTQYF.

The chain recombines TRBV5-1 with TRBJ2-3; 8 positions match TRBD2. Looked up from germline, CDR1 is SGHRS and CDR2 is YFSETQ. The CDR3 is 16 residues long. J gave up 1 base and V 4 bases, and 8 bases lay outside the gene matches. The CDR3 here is CASSPELAVRTDTQYF. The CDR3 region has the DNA TGCGCCAGCAGCCCGGAACTAGCGGTGCGCACAGATACGCAGTATTTT.

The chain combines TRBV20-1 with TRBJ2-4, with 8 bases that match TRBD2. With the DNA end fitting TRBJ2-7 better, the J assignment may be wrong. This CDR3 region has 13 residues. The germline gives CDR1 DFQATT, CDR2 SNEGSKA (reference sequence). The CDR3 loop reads CSARGLGTYEQYF. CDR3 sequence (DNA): TGCAGTGCTAGGGGACTAGGGACCTACGAGCAGTACTTC.

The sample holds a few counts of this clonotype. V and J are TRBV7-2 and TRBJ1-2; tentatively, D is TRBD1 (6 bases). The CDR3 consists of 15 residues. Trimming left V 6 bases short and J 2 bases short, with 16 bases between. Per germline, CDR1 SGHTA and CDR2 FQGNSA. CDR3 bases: TGTGCCAGCAGTTTTACCCGGACAGTAAACTATGGCTACACCTTC. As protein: CASSFTRTVNYGYTF.

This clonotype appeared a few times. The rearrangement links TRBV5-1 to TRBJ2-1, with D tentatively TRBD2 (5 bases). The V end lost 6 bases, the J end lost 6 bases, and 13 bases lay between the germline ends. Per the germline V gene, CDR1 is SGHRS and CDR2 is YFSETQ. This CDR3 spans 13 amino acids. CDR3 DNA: TGCGCCAGCACCTTACTAGTGTCCAATGAGCAGTTCTTC. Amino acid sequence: CASTLLVSNEQFF. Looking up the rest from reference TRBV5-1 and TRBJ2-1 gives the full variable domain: KAGVTQTPRYLIKTRGQQVTLSCSPISGHRSVSWYQQTPGQGLQFLFEYFSETQRNKGNFPGRFSGRQFSNSRSEMNVSTLELGDSALYLCASTLLVSNEQFFGPGTRLTVL.

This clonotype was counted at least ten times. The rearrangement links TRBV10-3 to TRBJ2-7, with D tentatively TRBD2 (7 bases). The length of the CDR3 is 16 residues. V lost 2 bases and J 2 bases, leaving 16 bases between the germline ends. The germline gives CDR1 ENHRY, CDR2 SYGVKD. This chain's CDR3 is CAISERGAGTPYEQYF. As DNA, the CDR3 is TGTGCCATCAGTGAGAGGGGAGCGGGGACACCCTACGAGCAGTACTTC.

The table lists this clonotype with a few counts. This chain's CDR3 is CASSLSTDYYEQYF. Written as DNA, the CDR3 is TGCGCCAGCAGCCTCTCGACCGATTACTACGAGCAGTACTTC. V gene TRBV5-1 combines with J gene TRBJ2-7; D call uncertain. With 4 bases removed from V and 3 bases from J, the gap between germline ends came to 14 bases. Per germline, CDR1 SGHRS and CDR2 YFSETQ. The CDR3 contains 14 residues. Using reference TRBV5-1 and TRBJ2-7 for the parts outside the CDR3, the full variable domain is KAGVTQTPRYLIKTRGQQVTLSCSPISGHRSVSWYQQTPGQGLQFLFEYFSETQRNKGNFPGRFSGRQFSNSRSEMNVSTLELGDSALYLCASSLSTDYYEQYFGPGTRLTVT.